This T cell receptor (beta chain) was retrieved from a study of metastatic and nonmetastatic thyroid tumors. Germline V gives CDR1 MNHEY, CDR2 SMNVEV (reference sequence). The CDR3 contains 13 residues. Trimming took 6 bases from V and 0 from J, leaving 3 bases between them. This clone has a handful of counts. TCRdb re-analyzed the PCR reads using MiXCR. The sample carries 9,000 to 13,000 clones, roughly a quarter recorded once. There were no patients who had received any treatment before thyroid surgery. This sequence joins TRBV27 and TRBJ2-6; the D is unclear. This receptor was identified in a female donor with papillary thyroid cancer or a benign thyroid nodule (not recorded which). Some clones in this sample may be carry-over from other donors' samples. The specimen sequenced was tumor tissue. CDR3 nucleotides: TGTGCCAGCAGATACTCTGGGGCCAACGTCCTGACTTTC. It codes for CASRYSGANVLTF.